This paragraph reports one TCR beta chain. Original handling: The assay estimated nucleated cells by amplifying reference gene primers. Generated by immunoSEQ multiplex PCR, the TCRdb table keeps only in-frame clones and is missing some. V and J calls and clone size follow that table, whereas D and trimming were derived from the DNA. The repertoire consists of under 400,000 clones, with around 91% occurring once and the leading ten covering 6.5% to 7%. There are 13 residues in the CDR3. Per the germline V gene, CDR1 is MNHEY and CDR2 is SVGAGI. The junction had 3 bases not matched to a gene; V was cut back by 6 bases and J by 5 bases. The data originate from a study of blood T cell repertoires in COVID-19. Overall study context: The origin of the acute and convalescent COVID-19 samples was the United States, Italy and Spain. In each case, the material was cDNA or gDNA derived from T cells, B-cell-depleted T cells, or PBMCs.

This TCR was sampled from a man aged 18 to 29 with active or convalescent COVID-19. The sample taken for sequencing was peripheral blood. This rearrangement joins TRBV6-5 to TRBJ2-7; 11 nucleotides match TRBD2. CDR3 coding DNA: TGTGCCAGCAGGCTAGCGGGAGGCAACGAGCAGTACTTC. This codes for CASRLAGGNEQYF.